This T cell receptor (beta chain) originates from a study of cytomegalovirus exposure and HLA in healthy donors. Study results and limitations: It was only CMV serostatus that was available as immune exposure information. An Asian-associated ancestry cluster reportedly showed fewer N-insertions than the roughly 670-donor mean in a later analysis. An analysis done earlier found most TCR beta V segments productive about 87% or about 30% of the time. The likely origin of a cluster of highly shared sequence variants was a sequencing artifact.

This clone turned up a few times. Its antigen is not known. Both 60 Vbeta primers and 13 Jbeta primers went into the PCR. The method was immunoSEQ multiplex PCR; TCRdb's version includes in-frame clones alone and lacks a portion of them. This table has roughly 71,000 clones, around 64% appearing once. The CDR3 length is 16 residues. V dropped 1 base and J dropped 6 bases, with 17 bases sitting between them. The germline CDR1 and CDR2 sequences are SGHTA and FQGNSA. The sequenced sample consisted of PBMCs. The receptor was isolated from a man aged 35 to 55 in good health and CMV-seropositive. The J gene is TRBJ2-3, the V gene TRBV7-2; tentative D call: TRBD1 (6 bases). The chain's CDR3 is CASSLGGTSRGDTQYF. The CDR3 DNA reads TGTGCCAGCAGCTTAGGGGGGACATCGCGAGGTGATACGCAGTATTTT.